This TCR beta chain stems from a study of human T cells and chemical hapten exposure. Study-level findings and limits: There was alopecia in the donors, so their immune response may differ from that of healthy people.

Library construction involved attaching unique molecular identifiers to individual cDNA molecules, which allowed quantitative, reproducible TCR counting. Via MiXCR, TCRdb re-called the RACE reads, giving one row per CDR3 protein. The table has fewer than 200,000 distinct CDR3 sequences, 25% to 30% seen once. The time point is: patch test 3, about 24 weeks after DPC sensitization. Treatment meaning: therapeutic diphenylcyclopropenone sensitization with weekly scalp DPC. The donor pool consisted of alopecia patients aged 18 to 70 years, considered suitable for DPC. In regard to this clonotype: The antigen is unknown.

CDR3 length: 13 amino acids. Per the germline V gene, CDR1 is DFQATT and CDR2 is SNEGSKA (reference sequence). V lost 2 bases to trimming and J lost 0 bases, with 8 bases between them. This specimen was whole blood, taken in connection with sensitization to the hapten diphenylcyclopropenone (DPC). The rearrangement uses TRBV20-1 and TRBJ2-7, with D unclear. This sequence originates from a woman between 18 and 29 years old with alopecia areata. Some clones in this sample may be carry-over from other donors' samples. CDR3 nucleotides: TGCAGTGCTAGATTTAGACTCTCCTACGAGCAGTACTTC. Translation: CSARFRLSYEQYF.